This T cell receptor (beta chain) was profiled in a study of response to subunit inactivated influenza vaccine. Study conclusions and caveats: Authors suggested each seasonal influenza vaccination recruits few new T cells.

This clonotype was detected only a few times. The antigen remains unidentified. MiXCR, run by TCRdb on the RT-PCR reads, gives a single entry per CDR3 protein. The top ten clones hold 6.5% to 8.5% of a sample with hundreds of thousands of distinct CDR3 sequences, 11% to 15% of them seen once. The CDR3 sequence is 16 residues long. Germline-derived CDR1 and CDR2 are MDHEN and SYDVKM. The junction had 6 bases not matched to a gene; V was cut back by 3 bases and J by 2 bases. This receptor was identified in a middle-aged man who received an inactivated influenza vaccine. The chain is built from TRBV28 and TRBJ2-3, with 9 nucleotides matching TRBD2. The sample consisted of PBMCs from blood, taken about 14 days before vaccination. The CDR3 DNA sequence: TGTGCCAGCAGTTTTGGTAGCGGGGGCCACACAGATACGCAGTATTTT. This encodes CASSFGSGGHTDTQYF.